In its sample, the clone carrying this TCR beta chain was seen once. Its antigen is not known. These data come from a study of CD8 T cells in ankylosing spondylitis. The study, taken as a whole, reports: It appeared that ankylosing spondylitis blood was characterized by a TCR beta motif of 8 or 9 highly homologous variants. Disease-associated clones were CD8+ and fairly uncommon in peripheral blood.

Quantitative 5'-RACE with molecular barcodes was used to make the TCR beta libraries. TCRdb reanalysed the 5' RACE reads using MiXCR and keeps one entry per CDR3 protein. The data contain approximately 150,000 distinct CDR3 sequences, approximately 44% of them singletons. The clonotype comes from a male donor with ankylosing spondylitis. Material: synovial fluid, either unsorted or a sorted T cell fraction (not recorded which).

The DNA for the CDR3 is TGTGCCAGCAGCTTAGATTACGAGGTCTACGAGCAGTACTTC. It encodes CASSLDYEVYEQYF. The chain has TRBV7-2 and TRBJ2-7, with unresolved D. Looked up from germline, CDR1 is SGHTA and CDR2 is FQGNSA. This CDR3 contains 14 residues. Trimming stripped 1 base from V and 3 bases from J, with 10 bases between.